This T cell receptor beta chain originates from a study of T cell responses to AZD1222 COVID-19 vaccine. About the research overall: Second-dose recipients at about 4 or about 12 weeks were treated as one pooled group. Regarding the study as a whole: Clonal diversity may have been underestimated, and the donors were mostly white British, with more females than males. The peak T cell response came first, and repertoires were sampled only after it.

J lost 2 bases, V lost 2 bases, and 2 bases had no gene match. Germline-derived CDR1 and CDR2 are SGDLS and YYNGEE. This CDR3 region has 14 residues. A remark on this clone: The antigen remains unidentified.

The assay was immunoSEQ multiplex PCR, and TCRdb's table has in-frame clones only and misses some. The data show more than 95,000 clones, with 93% seen just once and 5% held by the top ten. The chain employs TRBV9 and TRBJ2-3; 7 bases fit TRBD2. This receptor was taken from an adult in good health. The source was peripheral blood, collected on day 0 of AZD1222 vaccination. CDR3 loop: CASSVLADTDTQYF. The CDR3 DNA is TGTGCCAGCAGCGTTCTAGCGGACACAGATACGCAGTATTTT.